The next 30 T cell receptor beta chains were all read from a single sample in a study of T cell changes during pregnancy in multiple sclerosis (dated by TCRdb to between 2018 and 2021). Libraries were made using the immunoSEQ multiplex PCR assay. Sourced from immuneACCESS, this table was stored by TCRdb with only in-frame sequences that have V and J called. A share of the clones is absent; for the studies checked, an unresolved V gene accounts for under half, and the remainder has no known explanation. The sample includes 55,000 to 75,000 clones, with approximately 90% observed a single time. Together, the top ten hold around 1.6% of the sample. Here the sequenced sample was peripheral blood, taken after pregnancy. The receptors were sampled from a female donor with multiple sclerosis, enrolled in a pregnancy study.

The chain is built from TRBV5-1 and TRBJ2-7; D possibly corresponds to TRBD2 (5 bases). The V end lost 4 bases, the J end lost 7 bases, and 30 bases lay between the germline ends. Germline CDR1 is SGHRS and CDR2 is YFSETQ. The CDR3 is 18 residues long. DNA of the CDR3: TGCGCCAGCAGCCCGGGTCCCAGATTTGCTAGCCTCTCAAGGGAGCAGTACTTC. Translation: CASSPGPRFASLSREQYF.

V usage is TRBV28 and J usage is TRBJ2-7; maybe TRBD2 (5 bases). Germline CDR1 reads MDHEN; CDR2 reads SYDVKM. The CDR3 totals 17 residues. The V end lost 4 bases, the J end lost 5 bases, and 24 bases lay between the germline ends. This CDR3 is CASSSPNPRGKRNEQYF. The CDR3 bases are TGTGCCAGCAGTTCCCCGAACCCCCGAGGGAAAAGGAACGAGCAGTACTTC.

J is TRBJ2-1 and V is TRBV5-4; the D gene is possibly TRBD1 (6 bases). CDR3 length: 12 amino acids. Per the germline V gene, CDR1 is SGHNT and CDR2 is YYREEE (reference sequence). V was clipped by 6 bases and J by 9 bases, with 13 bases between them. CDR3 nucleotide sequence: TGTGCCAGCAAACTTACAGGGACTGAGCAGTTCTTC. It yields the protein CASKLTGTEQFF.

This chain connects TRBV5-4 to TRBJ1-4, with a possible D match to TRBD1 (6 bases). The CDR3 loop spans 14 amino acids. Germline CDR1 is SGHNT and CDR2 is YYREEE (reference sequence). The V end lost 4 bases, the J end lost 7 bases, and 14 bases lay between the germline ends. For the CDR3, the DNA is TGTGCCAGCAGCGTGCAGGGAGGGGGTGAAAAACTGTTTTTT. It codes for CASSVQGGGEKLFF.

This chain links TRBV2 with TRBJ2-7; D is unresolved. The CDR3 extends over 12 amino acids. Germline CDR1 SNHLY, CDR2 FYNNEI. Deletions cut 3 bases from V and 3 bases from J, with 6 bases between. DNA for the CDR3: TGTGCCAGCAGTGAGTCCGGCTACGAGCAGTACTTC. This sequence encodes CASSESGYEQYF.

The V gene is TRBV4-3, the J gene TRBJ2-3; the match to TRBD1 covers 8 bases. J gave up 4 bases and V 0 bases, and 12 bases lay outside the gene matches. This CDR3 is 18 amino acids long. The germline V gene encodes CDR1 LGHNA and CDR2 YSLEER. The CDR3 DNA is TGCGCCAGCAGCCAAGATTGGGGTGGCAGGGGGCCCTCAGATACGCAGTATTTT. Amino acid sequence: CASSQDWGGRGPSDTQYF.

The chain is built from TRBV7-2 and TRBJ2-7; the D gene is possibly TRBD2 (5 bases). Germline CDR1 SGHTA, CDR2 FQGNSA. Trimming cost V 3 bases and J 5 bases, with 11 bases left between them. This CDR3 contains 13 residues. CDR3 amino acids: CASSFGSWDEQYF. The CDR3 DNA is TGTGCCAGCAGCTTTGGGAGTTGGGACGAGCAGTACTTC.

The chain couples TRBV7-2 to TRBJ2-7; 9 bases agree with TRBD2. The CDR3 runs to 15 residues. The germline gives CDR1 SGHTA, CDR2 FQGNSA. Trimming removed 1 base from V and 4 bases from J; junction bases left unmatched: 5. This CDR3 reads CASSLGLAGKYEQYF. CDR3 nucleotide sequence: TGTGCCAGCAGCTTAGGTCTAGCGGGAAAGTACGAGCAGTACTTC.

This chain connects TRBV5-4 to TRBJ2-5; TRBD1 matches 7 bases. The CDR3 length is 14 residues. Germline lookup yields CDR1 SGHNT and CDR2 YYREEE (reference sequence). With V trimmed by 0 bases and J by 5 bases, 4 bases remained unmatched. Written as DNA, the CDR3 is TGTGCCAGCAGCTTGGGAGGGGGCCAGGAGACCCAGTACTTC. Translating it yields CASSLGGGQETQYF.

This clone occurred a few times. The V gene is TRBV6-1, the J gene TRBJ1-1; the match to TRBD1 covers 9 bases. This CDR3 contains 14 residues. CDR1 and CDR2 from the germline V gene are MNHNS and SASEGT. V shed 5 bases and J 9 bases; nucleotides not matched to a gene: 10. CDR3 region: CASSHNRDREKAFF. The DNA for the CDR3 is TGTGCCAGCAGTCACAATCGGGACAGGGAGAAAGCTTTCTTT.

V gene TRBV29-1 combines with J gene TRBJ2-7, with 7 positions matching TRBD1. This CDR3 comprises 13 residues. V lost 4 bases to trimming and J lost 1 base; unmatched junction nucleotides: 4. Looked up from germline, CDR1 is SQVTM and CDR2 is ANQGSEA. The CDR3 reads CSVAGTESYEQYF. The CDR3, as DNA: TGCAGCGTTGCCGGGACAGAATCCTACGAGCAGTACTTC.

The chain recombines TRBV19 with TRBJ1-5; 8 bases are shared with TRBD1. The CDR3 runs 15 residues. Germline V gene sequence: CDR1 LNHDA, CDR2 SQIVND (reference sequence). V dropped 4 bases and J dropped 0; count of bases not matched to a gene: 2. The CDR3 loop reads CASSRTGYSNQPQHF. Here the CDR3 DNA reads TGTGCCAGTAGTAGGACAGGGTATAGCAATCAGCCCCAGCATTTT.

The gene calls are TRBV19 and TRBJ2-1; 7 nucleotides match TRBD2. Germline loops: CDR1 LNHDA, CDR2 SQIVND (reference sequence). CDR3 length equals 14 residues. As DNA, the CDR3 is TGTGCGACCAAGGGGCTAGCGGCCTACAATGAGCAGTTCTTC. The encoded protein is CATKGLAAYNEQFF.

The V gene is TRBV7-2, the J gene TRBJ2-7, with D tentatively TRBD1 (5 bases). Germline assignment: CDR1 SGHTA and CDR2 FQGNSA. Trimming pared 0 bases from V and 5 bases from J, leaving 14 bases between. This CDR3 spans 15 amino acids. The CDR3 coding sequence is TGTGCCAGCAGCTTAGCTTTCGGCAGGGCCGACGAGCAGTACTTC. This encodes CASSLAFGRADEQYF.

This chain joins TRBV18 and TRBJ2-1; TRBD2 aligns across 14 bases. The germline CDR1 and CDR2 sequences are KGHSH and LQKENI. The CDR3 spans 16 residues. With V trimmed by 5 bases and J by 7 bases, 7 bases remained unmatched. The CDR3 loop is CASSGLAGGEENEQFF. CDR3 DNA: TGTGCCAGCTCAGGACTAGCGGGAGGAGAGGAGAATGAGCAGTTCTTC.

V and J are TRBV19 and TRBJ2-1; unclear D gene. V was clipped by 6 bases and J by 4 bases, with 10 bases between them. The CDR3 is 13 amino acids. Per germline, CDR1 LNHDA and CDR2 SQIVND (reference sequence). In DNA form, the CDR3 reads TGTGCCAGTAGACCGGGTTTATACAATGAGCAGTTCTTC. This encodes CASRPGLYNEQFF. Full variable domain (remainder filled in from reference TRBV19 and TRBJ2-1): DGGITQSPKYLFRKEGQNVTLSCEQNLNHDAMYWYRQDPGQGLRLIYYSQIVNDFQKGDIAEGYSVSREKKESFPLTVTSAQKNPTAFYLCASRPGLYNEQFFGPGTRLTVL.

The chain is built from TRBV7-6 and TRBJ2-7, with D possibly being TRBD2 (6 bases). Germline V lookup: CDR1 SGHVS, CDR2 FNYEAQ. The CDR3 runs 12 residues. The germline V and J ends were trimmed by 5 bases and 5 bases, with 10 bases remaining between them. This chain's CDR3 is CASSNSGDEQYF. CDR3 DNA sequence: TGTGCCAGCAGCAATAGCGGAGACGAGCAGTACTTC.

This clone was observed a single time. The rearrangement joins TRBV2 to TRBJ2-5; D may be TRBD2 (6 bases). Germline V gene lookup returns CDR1 SNHLY and CDR2 FYNNEI. This CDR3 is 14 amino acids long. Trimming removed 3 bases at V and 4 bases at J, with 12 bases between. The CDR3 is CASSDLASSETQYF. In DNA, the CDR3 is TGTGCCAGCAGTGACCTAGCGTCTTCAGAGACCCAGTACTTC. Full variable domain (outside the CDR3, taken from reference TRBV2 and TRBJ2-5): EPEVTQTPSHQVTQMGQEVILRCVPISNHLYFYWYRQILGQKVEFLVSFYNNEISEKSEIFDDQFSVERPDGSNFTLKIRSTKLEDSAMYFCASSDLASSETQYFGPGTRLLVL.

This chain links TRBV11-2 with TRBJ2-2; the D is unclear. V was cut by 6 bases and J by 11 bases, with 10 bases left in between. CDR1 and CDR2 from the germline V gene are SGHAT and FQNNGV. CDR3 size: 11 residues. This CDR3 is CASSLRIELFF. The CDR3 region has the DNA TGTGCCAGCAGTCTGAGGATAGAGCTGTTTTTT.

This clone showed up just once. The V gene is TRBV19, the J gene TRBJ2-7; TRBD2 might be the D (5 bases). Trimming left V 5 bases short and J 2 bases short, with 13 bases between. Germline CDR1 reads LNHDA; CDR2 reads SQIVND (reference sequence). This CDR3 has 14 amino acids. The CDR3 region is CASSRGLIAYEQYF. As DNA, the CDR3 is TGTGCCAGTAGTCGGGGATTAATAGCCTACGAGCAGTACTTC.

This clone was found a few times. This chain joins TRBV21-1 and TRBJ1-1; the D segment call TRBD1 is taken from the table without a DNA check. TRBV21-1 is a documented pseudogene. The CDR3 covers 15 residues. The CDR3 reads CASSKDRGPRLEAFF. The CDR3 coding sequence is TGTGCCAGCAGCAAAGACAGGGGCCCACGCCTTGAAGCTTTCTTT.

Only one count was recorded for this clone. This sequence joins TRBV6-6 and TRBJ2-5, with 12 bases identical to TRBD2. Per germline, CDR1 MNHNY and CDR2 SVGAGI (reference sequence). J gave up 8 bases and V 4 bases, and 5 bases lay outside the gene matches. This CDR3 has 14 amino acids. The CDR3 is CASSSLTSGRTQYF. DNA for the CDR3: TGTGCCAGCAGTTCCCTGACTAGCGGGAGAACCCAGTACTTC.

J is TRBJ2-6 and V is TRBV4-1; D is possibly TRBD1 (6 bases). Trimming left V 4 bases short and J 4 bases short, with 17 bases between. This CDR3 has 17 residues. Germline V gene sequence: CDR1 MGHRA, CDR2 YSYEKL. The CDR3 protein is CASSRLIQTGGANVLTF. Written as DNA, the CDR3 is TGCGCCAGCAGCCGCCTAATCCAGACAGGCGGGGCCAACGTCCTGACTTTC.

The chain couples TRBV6-5 to TRBJ1-1; TRBD1 aligns across 9 bases. The V segment lost 6 bases and the J segment 4 bases; nucleotides outside the gene matches: 3. Germline values: CDR1 MNHEY, CDR2 SVGAGI. The CDR3 contains 13 residues. The CDR3 spells CASRLGQGTEAFF. The CDR3 DNA reads TGTGCCAGCAGATTGGGACAGGGCACTGAAGCTTTCTTT.

This clone was counted a single time. The CDR3 here is CASSGGQGGHEQYF. DNA for the CDR3: TGTGCCAGCAGCGGAGGACAGGGAGGCCACGAGCAGTACTTC. The rearrangement joins TRBV28 to TRBJ2-7; 8 nucleotides match TRBD1. V lost 6 bases and J lost 5; bases outside the gene matches: 9. Germline V lookup: CDR1 MDHEN, CDR2 SYDVKM. The CDR3 spans 14 residues.

The chain couples TRBV28 to TRBJ1-3, with D tentatively TRBD1 (6 bases). The germline gives CDR1 MDHEN, CDR2 SYDVKM. This CDR3 is 16 amino acids long. V was pared by 6 bases and J by 4 bases, with 19 bases between. The DNA of the CDR3 is TGTGCCAGCAGCCCCCCGGGACACGGGCGAGGAAACACCATATATTTT. It is translated as CASSPPGHGRGNTIYF.

The genes are TRBV28 and TRBJ1-5; TRBD1 agrees at 9 bases. Germline assignment: CDR1 MDHEN and CDR2 SYDVKM. This CDR3 is 16 amino acids long. The V gene end was trimmed by 5 bases and the J gene end by 2 bases; junction bases not matched to a gene: 7. CDR3 coding DNA: TGTGCCAGCAGTACTAATAGACAGGGGGGCAATCAGCCCCAGCATTTT. It encodes CASSTNRQGGNQPQHF.

This sequence joins TRBV13 and TRBJ2-3; D is perhaps TRBD2 (6 bases). The germline V gene encodes CDR1 PRHDT and CDR2 FYEKMQ (reference sequence). This CDR3 region has 14 residues. V lost 4 bases and J 0 bases, leaving 8 bases between the germline ends. This chain's CDR3 is CASSWRDSTDTQYF. The DNA for the CDR3 is TGTGCCAGCAGCTGGCGGGACAGCACAGATACGCAGTATTTT.

This sequence joins TRBV9 and TRBJ2-7; TRBD2 matches 7 bases. The V gene end was trimmed by 3 bases and the J gene end by 2 bases; junction bases not matched to a gene: 8. There are 15 residues in the CDR3. Per germline, CDR1 SGDLS and CDR2 YYNGEE. CDR3 DNA sequence: TGTGCCAGCAGCGAGGGAGGGGACGGAGCCTACGAGCAGTACTTC. It specifies CASSEGGDGAYEQYF.

DNA of the CDR3: TGTGCCAGCAGTTTCGGACTAGCTGGAGACATTCAGTACTTC. Translation: CASSFGLAGDIQYF. This chain joins TRBV2 and TRBJ2-4; 8 bases are a match to TRBD2. CDR1 is SNHLY, CDR2 FYNNEI, per germline. This CDR3 has 14 residues. The V gene end was trimmed by 5 bases and the J gene end by 8 bases; junction bases not matched to a gene: 8. Drawing the rest from reference TRBV2 and TRBJ2-4, the complete variable domain is EPEVTQTPSHQVTQMGQEVILRCVPISNHLYFYWYRQILGQKVEFLVSFYNNEISEKSEIFDDQFSVERPDGSNFTLKIRSTKLEDSAMYFCASSFGLAGDIQYFGAGTRLSVL.